This T cell receptor beta chain was identified during a study of shared clonotypes between healthy human individuals. Study-wide findings and caveats: Rarefaction demonstrated incomplete sorted-subset sequencing despite large depth. Across a handful of donors, naive CD4 shared around 5.1%, naive CD8 more than 3%, memory CD4 2.3%, memory CD8 under 0.5%.

In the case of this clone: Its antigen is as yet unknown. The sample carries other DNA sequences with the same CDR3.

The CDR3 has 14 residues. V was clipped by 7 bases and J by 2 bases; unmatched bases: 4. The germline CDR1 and CDR2 sequences are SNHLY and FYNNEI. Authors' analysis steps: In the immunoSEQ data, sequences were junction-only and lacked quality scores, so filtering differed. The assay was immunoSEQ multiplex PCR, and TCRdb's table has in-frame clones only and misses some. V and J calls and clone size come straight from that table; D and trimming were deduced from the DNA. The repertoire consists of a few million clones, with approximately 94% occurring once and the leading ten covering 0.14%. The source is a man between 18 and 35 years old in good health. The chain is built from TRBV2 and TRBJ2-2, with 7 positions matching TRBD1. Sequencing used naive CD4+ T cells sorted from blood. Subset of the sample: CD45RA+ positively selected. The CDR3 here is CASNRQGNTGELFF. For the CDR3, the DNA is TGTGCCAGCAATAGACAGGGCAACACCGGGGAGCTGTTTTTT.